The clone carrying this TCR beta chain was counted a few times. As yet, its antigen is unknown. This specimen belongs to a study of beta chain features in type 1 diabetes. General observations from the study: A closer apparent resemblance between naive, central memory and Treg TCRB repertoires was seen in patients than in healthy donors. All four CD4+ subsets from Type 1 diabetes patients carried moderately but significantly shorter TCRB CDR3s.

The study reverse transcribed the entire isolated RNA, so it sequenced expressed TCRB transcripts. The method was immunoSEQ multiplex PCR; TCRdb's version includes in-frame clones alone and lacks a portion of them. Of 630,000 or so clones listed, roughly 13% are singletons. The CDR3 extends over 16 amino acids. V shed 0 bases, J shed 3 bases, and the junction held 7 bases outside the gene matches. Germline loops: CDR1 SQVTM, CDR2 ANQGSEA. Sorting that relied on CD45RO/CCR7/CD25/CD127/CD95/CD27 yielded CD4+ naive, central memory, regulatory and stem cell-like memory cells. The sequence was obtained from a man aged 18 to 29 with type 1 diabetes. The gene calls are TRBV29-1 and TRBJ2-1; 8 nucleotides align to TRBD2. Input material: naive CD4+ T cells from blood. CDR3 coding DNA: TGCAGCGTTGAAGACCGGACTAGCCGACTCTACAATGAGCAGTTCTTC. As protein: CSVEDRTSRLYNEQFF.